The source of this T cell receptor (beta chain) is a study of blood T cell repertoires in COVID-19. About the research overall: PBMCs, B-cell-depleted T cells, or T cells were the source of the cDNA or gDNA that made up the material.

CDR3 length: 15 amino acids. V dropped 6 bases and J dropped 3 bases, with 15 bases sitting between them. Looked up from germline, CDR1 is SGHTA and CDR2 is FQGNSA. Original processing notes: It was from reference gene primer amplification that nucleated cell counts were estimated. Produced via immunoSEQ multiplex PCR; TCRdb's table is partial and in-frame only. The V and J calls and clone size come from that table; D and trimming were worked out from the DNA. Found here are 55,000 to 75,000 clones, around 90% of them singletons; the top ten hold nearly 7.5%. The sequence came from a human donor with active COVID-19. The donor label of this sample is uncertain. The chain links TRBV7-2 to TRBJ2-1, with D possibly being TRBD2 (5 bases). Input material: peripheral blood. DNA for the CDR3: TGTGCCAGCAGACTTACATCCAGCGGCTACAATGAGCAGTTCTTC. Amino acids: CASRLTSSGYNEQFF.